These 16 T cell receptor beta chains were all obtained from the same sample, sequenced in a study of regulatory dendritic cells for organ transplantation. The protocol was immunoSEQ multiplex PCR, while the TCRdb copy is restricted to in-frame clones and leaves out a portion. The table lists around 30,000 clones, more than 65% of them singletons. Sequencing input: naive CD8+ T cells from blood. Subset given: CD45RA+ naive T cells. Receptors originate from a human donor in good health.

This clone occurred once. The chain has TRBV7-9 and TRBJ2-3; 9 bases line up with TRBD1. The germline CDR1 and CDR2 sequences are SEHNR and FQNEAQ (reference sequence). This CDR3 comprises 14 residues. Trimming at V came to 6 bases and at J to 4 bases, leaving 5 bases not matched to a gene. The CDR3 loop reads CASSYRGLADTQYF. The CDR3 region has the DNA TGTGCCAGCAGTTACAGGGGGCTGGCAGATACGCAGTATTTT.

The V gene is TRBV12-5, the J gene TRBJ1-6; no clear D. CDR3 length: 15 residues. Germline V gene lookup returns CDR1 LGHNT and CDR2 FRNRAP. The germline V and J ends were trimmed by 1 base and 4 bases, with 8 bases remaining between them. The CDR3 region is CASGLDSSYNSPLHF. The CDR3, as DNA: TGTGCTAGTGGTTTGGACAGTTCGTATAATTCACCCCTCCACTTT.

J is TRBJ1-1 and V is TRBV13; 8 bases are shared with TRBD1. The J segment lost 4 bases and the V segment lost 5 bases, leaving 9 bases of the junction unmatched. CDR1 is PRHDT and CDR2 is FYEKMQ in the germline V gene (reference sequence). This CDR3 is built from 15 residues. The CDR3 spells CASSPRTGWGTEAFF. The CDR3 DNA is TGTGCCAGCAGCCCCCGGACAGGGTGGGGCACTGAAGCTTTCTTT.

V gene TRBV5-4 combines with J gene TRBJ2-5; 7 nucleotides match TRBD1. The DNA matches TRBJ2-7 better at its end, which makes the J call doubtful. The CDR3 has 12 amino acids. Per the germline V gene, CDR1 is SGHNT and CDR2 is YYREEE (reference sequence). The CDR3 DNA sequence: TGTGCCAGTAACCGGGACAGAAACGAGCAGTACTTC. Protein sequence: CASNRDRNEQYF.

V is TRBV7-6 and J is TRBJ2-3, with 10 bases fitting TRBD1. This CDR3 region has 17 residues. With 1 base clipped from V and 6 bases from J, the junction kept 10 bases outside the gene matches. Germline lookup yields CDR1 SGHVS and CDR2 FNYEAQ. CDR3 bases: TGTGCCAGCAGCTTAGGGCCTTACAGGGGACAGGGGGATACGCAGTATTTT. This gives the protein CASSLGPYRGQGDTQYF.

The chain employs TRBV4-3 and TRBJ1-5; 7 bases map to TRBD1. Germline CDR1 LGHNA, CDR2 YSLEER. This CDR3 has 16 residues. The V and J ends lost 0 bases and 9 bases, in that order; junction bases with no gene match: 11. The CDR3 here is CASSQEVTGEMGPQHF. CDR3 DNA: TGCGCCAGCAGCCAAGAGGTCACAGGGGAGATGGGGCCCCAGCATTTT.

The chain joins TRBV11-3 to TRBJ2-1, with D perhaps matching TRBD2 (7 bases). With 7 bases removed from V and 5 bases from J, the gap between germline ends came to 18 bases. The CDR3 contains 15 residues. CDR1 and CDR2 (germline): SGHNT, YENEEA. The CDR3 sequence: CASTPGAGAHNEQFF. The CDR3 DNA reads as TGTGCCAGCACCCCGGGGGCGGGGGCGCACAATGAGCAGTTCTTC.

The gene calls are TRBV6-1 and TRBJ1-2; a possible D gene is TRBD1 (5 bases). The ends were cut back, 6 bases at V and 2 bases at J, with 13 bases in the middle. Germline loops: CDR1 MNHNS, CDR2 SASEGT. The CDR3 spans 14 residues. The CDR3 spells CASSALQVNYGYTF. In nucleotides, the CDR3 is TGTGCCAGCAGCGCGCTACAGGTGAACTATGGCTACACCTTC.

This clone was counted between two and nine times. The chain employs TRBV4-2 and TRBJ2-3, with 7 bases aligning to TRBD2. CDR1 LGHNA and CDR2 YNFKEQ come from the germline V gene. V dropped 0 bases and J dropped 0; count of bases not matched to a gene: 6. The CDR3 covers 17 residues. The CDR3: CASSQDWGGDSTDTQYF. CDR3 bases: TGTGCCAGCAGCCAAGATTGGGGGGGGGACAGCACAGATACGCAGTATTTT.

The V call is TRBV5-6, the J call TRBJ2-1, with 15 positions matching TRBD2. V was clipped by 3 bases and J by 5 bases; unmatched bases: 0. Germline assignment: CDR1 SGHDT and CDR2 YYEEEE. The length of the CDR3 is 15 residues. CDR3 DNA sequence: TGTGCCAGCAGCTGGACTAGCGGGGGGGACAATGAGCAGTTCTTC. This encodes CASSWTSGGDNEQFF.

CDR3 nucleotides: TGTGCCAGCAGCCACAACGGTCAGACCGAGGGTGAAGCTTTCTTT. It specifies CASSHNGQTEGEAFF. The chain combines TRBV27 with TRBJ1-1, with D unresolved. The CDR3 covers 15 residues. V shed 6 bases and J shed 7 bases, with 21 bases lying between them. The germline CDR1 and CDR2 sequences are MNHEY and SMNVEV (reference sequence).

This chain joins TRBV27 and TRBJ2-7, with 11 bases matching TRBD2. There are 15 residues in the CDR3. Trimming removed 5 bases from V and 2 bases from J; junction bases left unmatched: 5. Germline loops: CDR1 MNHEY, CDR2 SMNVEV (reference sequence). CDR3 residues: CASSAGTSGTYEQYF. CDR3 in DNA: TGTGCCAGCAGTGCCGGGACTAGCGGTACCTACGAGCAGTACTTC.

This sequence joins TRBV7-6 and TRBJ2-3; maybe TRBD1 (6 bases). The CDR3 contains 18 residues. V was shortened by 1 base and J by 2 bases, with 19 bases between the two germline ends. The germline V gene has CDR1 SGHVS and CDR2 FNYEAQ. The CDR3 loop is CASSLVAFSGQNTDTQYF. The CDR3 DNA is TGTGCCAGCAGCTTAGTAGCGTTCTCGGGACAAAACACAGATACGCAGTATTTT.

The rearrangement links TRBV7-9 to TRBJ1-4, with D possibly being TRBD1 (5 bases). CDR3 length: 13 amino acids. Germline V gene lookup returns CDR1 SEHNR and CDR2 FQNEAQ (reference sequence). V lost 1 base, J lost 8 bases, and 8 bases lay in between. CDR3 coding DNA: TGTGCCAGCAGCTTAGGGGCAGGGGAAAAACTGTTTTTT. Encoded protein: CASSLGAGEKLFF.

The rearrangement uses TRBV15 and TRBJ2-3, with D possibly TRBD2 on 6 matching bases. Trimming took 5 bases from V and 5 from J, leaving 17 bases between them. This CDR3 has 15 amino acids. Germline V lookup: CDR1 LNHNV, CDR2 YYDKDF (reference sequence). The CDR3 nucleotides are TGTGCCACCAGCTCTTGGGACTCCGATCAAGATACGCAGTATTTT. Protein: CATSSWDSDQDTQYF. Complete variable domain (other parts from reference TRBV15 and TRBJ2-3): DAMVIQNPRYQVTQFGKPVTLSCSQTLNHNVMYWYQQKSSQAPKLLFHYYDKDFNNEADTPDNFQSRRPNTSFCFLDIRSPGLGDTAMYLCATSSWDSDQDTQYFGPGTRLTVL.

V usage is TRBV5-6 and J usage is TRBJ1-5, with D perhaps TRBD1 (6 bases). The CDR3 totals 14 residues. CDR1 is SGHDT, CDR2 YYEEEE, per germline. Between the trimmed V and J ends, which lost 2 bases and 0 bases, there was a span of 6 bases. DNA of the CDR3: TGTGCCAGCAGCTTAGGGGGTAGCAATCAGCCCCAGCATTTT. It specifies CASSLGGSNQPQHF.